Below, one T cell receptor (beta chain) is given with its context. The source of the sample is a study of blood T cell repertoires in COVID-19. Study information: In each case, the material was cDNA or gDNA derived from T cells, B-cell-depleted T cells, or PBMCs.

This CDR3 has 13 residues. With 0 bases removed from V and 0 bases from J, the gap between germline ends came to 3 bases. Germline CDR1 and CDR2: SGHNT and YYREEE (reference sequence). Methods used by the authors: From reference gene primer amplification, estimates of nucleated cell counts were derived. TCRdb keeps only in-frame clones here, not all; method: immunoSEQ multiplex PCR. For V, J and clone size, that table is used; D and trimming come from the DNA. The table lists roughly 520,000 clones, around nine tenths of them singletons. Recruits, aged roughly 18 to 90 years, lived in 20 to 30 US areas. Cohorts were based on clinical histories the participants reported.

This TCR was sampled from a woman in her 40s who had recovered from COVID-19. The specimen was PBMCs or T cells enriched from blood (not recorded which). The V and J genes are TRBV5-4 and TRBJ1-1, with D hard to call. In nucleotides, the CDR3 is TGTGCCAGCAGCTTGGACTTGAACACTGAAGCTTTCTTT. This codes for CASSLDLNTEAFF.